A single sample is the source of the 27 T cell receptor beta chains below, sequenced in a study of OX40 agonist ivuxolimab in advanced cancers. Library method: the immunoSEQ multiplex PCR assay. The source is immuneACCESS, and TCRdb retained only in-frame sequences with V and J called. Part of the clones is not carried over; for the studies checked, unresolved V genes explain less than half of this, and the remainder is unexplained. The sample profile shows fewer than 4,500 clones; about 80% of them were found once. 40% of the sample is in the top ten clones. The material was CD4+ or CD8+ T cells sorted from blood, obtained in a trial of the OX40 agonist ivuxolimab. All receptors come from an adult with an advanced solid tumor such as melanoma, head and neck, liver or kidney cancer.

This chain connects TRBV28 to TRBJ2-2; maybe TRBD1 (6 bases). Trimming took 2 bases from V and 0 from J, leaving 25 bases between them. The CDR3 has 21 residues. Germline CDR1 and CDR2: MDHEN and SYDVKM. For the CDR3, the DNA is TGTGCCAGCAGTTTAACCGACCACGGCGCCGTACAGGGCGCGAACACCGGGGAGCTGTTTTTT. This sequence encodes CASSLTDHGAVQGANTGELFF.

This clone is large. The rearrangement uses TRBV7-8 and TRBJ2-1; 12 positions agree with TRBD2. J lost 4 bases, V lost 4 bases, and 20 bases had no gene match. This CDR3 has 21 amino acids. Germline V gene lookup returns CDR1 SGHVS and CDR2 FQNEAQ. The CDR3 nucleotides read TGTGCCAGCAGCTCCCGTGGGGGGCTAGCGGGAGGGGCTTGGTCGTACAATGAGCAGTTCTTC. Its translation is CASSSRGGLAGGAWSYNEQFF.

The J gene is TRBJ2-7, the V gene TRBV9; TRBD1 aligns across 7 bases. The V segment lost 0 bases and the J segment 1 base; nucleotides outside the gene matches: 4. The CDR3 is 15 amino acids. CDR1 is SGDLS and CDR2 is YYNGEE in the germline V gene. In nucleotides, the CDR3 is TGTGCCAGCAGCGTAGGAGGGGGCGTATCCTACGAGCAGTACTTC. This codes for CASSVGGGVSYEQYF. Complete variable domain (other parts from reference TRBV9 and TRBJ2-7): DSGVTQTPKHLITATGQRVTLRCSPRSGDLSVYWYQQSLDQGLQFLIQYYNGEERAKGNILERFSAQQFPDLHSELNLSSLELGDSALYFCASSVGGGVSYEQYFGPGTRLTVT.

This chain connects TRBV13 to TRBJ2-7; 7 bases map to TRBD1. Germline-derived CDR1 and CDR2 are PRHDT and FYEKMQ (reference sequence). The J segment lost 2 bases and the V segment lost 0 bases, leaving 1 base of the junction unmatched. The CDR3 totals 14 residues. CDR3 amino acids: CASSLGRGPYEQYF. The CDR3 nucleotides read TGTGCCAGCAGCTTAGGAAGGGGGCCCTACGAGCAGTACTTC.

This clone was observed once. CDR3 nucleotide sequence: TGTGCCAGTAGTATAGACAGGGGTGGCAATCAGCCCCAGCATTTT. It codes for CASSIDRGGNQPQHF. This chain connects TRBV19 to TRBJ1-5; D might be TRBD1 (6 bases). The CDR3 is 15 residues long. Germline values: CDR1 LNHDA, CDR2 SQIVND (reference sequence). V was clipped by 0 bases and J by 2 bases, with 8 bases between them.

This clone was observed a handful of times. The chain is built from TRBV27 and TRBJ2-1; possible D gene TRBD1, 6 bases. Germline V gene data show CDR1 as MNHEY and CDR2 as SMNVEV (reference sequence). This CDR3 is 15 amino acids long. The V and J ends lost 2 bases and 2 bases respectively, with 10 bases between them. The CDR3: CASSLSGGPYNEQFF. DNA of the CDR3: TGTGCCAGCAGTTTAAGTGGGGGCCCCTACAATGAGCAGTTCTTC.

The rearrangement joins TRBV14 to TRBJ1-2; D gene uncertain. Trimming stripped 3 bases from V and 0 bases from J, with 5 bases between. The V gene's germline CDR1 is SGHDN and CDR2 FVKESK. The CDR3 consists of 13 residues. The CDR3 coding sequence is TGTGCCAGCAGCCATAATCCTAACTATGGCTACACCTTC. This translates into CASSHNPNYGYTF.

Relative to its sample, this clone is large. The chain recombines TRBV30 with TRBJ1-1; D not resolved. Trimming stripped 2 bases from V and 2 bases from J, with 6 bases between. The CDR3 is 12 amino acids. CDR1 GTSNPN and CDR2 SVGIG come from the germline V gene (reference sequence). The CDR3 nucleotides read TGTGCCTGGAGTCCGAGTAACACTGAAGCTTTCTTT. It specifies CAWSPSNTEAFF.

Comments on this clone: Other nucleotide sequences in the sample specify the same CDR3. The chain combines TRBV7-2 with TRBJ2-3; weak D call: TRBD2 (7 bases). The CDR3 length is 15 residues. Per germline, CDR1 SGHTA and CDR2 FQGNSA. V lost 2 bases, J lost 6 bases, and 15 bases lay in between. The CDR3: CASSLRGGAGDTQYF. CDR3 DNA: TGTGCCAGCAGCTTAAGGGGGGGGGCGGGGGATACGCAGTATTTT. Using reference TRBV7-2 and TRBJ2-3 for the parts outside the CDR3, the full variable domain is GAGVSQSPSNKVTEKGKDVELRCDPISGHTALYWYRQSLGQGLEFLIYFQGNSAPDKSGLPSDRFSAERTGGSVSTLTIQRTQQEDSAVYLCASSLRGGAGDTQYFGPGTRLTVL.

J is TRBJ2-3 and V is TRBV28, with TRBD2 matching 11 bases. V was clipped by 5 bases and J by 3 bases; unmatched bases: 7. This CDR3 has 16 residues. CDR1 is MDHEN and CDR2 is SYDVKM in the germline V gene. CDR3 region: CASSPRLAGMTDTQYF. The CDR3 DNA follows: TGTGCCAGCAGTCCCCGACTAGCGGGAATGACAGATACGCAGTATTTT.

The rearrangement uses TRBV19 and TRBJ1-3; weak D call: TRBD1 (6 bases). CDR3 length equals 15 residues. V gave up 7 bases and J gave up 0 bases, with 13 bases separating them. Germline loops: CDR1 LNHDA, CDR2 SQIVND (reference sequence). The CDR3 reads CASNPGAYSGNTIYF. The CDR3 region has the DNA TGTGCCAGTAACCCGGGGGCTTACTCTGGAAACACCATATATTTT. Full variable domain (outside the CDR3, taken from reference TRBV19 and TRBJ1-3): DGGITQSPKYLFRKEGQNVTLSCEQNLNHDAMYWYRQDPGQGLRLIYYSQIVNDFQKGDIAEGYSVSREKKESFPLTVTSAQKNPTAFYLCASNPGAYSGNTIYFGEGSWLTVV.

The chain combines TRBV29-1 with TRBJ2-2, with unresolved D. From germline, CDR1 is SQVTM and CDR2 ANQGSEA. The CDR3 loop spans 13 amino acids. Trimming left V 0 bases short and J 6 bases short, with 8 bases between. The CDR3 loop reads CSVEEINAGELFF. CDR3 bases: TGCAGCGTTGAAGAAATTAACGCCGGGGAGCTGTTTTTT.

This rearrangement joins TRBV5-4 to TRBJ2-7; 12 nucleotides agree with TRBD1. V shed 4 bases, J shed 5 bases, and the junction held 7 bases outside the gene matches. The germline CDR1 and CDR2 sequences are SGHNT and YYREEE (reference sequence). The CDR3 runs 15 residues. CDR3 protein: CASSAPGQGAHEQYF. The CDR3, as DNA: TGTGCCAGCAGCGCTCCGGGACAGGGGGCCCACGAGCAGTACTTC.

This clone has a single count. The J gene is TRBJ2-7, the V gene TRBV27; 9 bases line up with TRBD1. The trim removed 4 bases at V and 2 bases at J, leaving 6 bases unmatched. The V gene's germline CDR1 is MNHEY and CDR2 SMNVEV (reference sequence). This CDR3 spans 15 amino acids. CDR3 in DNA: TGTGCCAGCAGTTGGGTGACAGGGGGGACCTACGAGCAGTACTTC. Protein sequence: CASSWVTGGTYEQYF.

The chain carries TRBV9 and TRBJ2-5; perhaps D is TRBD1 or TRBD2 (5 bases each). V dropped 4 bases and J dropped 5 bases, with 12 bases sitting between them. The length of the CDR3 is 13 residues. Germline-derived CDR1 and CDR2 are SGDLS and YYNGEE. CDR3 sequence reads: CASSPRGAETQYF. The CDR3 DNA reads TGTGCCAGCAGCCCCAGAGGGGCTGAGACCCAGTACTTC.

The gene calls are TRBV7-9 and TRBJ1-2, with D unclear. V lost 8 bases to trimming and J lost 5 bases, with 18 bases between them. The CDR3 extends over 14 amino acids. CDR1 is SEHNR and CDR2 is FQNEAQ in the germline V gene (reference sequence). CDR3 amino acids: CASAVPAVPYGYTF. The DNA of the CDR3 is TGTGCCAGCGCCGTCCCTGCAGTCCCTTATGGCTACACCTTC.

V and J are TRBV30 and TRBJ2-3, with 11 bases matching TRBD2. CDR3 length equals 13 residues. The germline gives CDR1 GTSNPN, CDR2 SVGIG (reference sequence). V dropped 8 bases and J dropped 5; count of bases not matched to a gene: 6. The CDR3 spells CAVAGLAVDTQYF. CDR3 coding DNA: TGTGCCGTAGCGGGACTAGCGGTAGATACGCAGTATTTT.

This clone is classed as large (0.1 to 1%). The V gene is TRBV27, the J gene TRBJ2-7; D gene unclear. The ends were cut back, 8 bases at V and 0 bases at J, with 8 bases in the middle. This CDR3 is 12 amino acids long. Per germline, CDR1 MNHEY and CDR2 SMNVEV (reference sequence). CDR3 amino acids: CASYSSSYEQYF. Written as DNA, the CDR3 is TGTGCCAGCTATTCCAGCTCCTACGAGCAGTACTTC.

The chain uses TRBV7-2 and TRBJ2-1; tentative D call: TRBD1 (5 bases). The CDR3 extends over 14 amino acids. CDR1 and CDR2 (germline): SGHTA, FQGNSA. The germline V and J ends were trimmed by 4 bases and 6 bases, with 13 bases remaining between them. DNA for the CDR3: TGTGCCAGCAGCTCTCTAAGACAGAGCAATGAGCAGTTCTTC. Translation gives CASSSLRQSNEQFF.

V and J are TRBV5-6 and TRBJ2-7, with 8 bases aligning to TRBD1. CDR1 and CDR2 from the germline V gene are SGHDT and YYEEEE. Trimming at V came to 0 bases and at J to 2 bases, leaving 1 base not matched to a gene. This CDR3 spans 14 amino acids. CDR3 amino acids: CASSLGQGPYEQYF. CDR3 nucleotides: TGTGCCAGCAGCTTGGGACAGGGGCCCTACGAGCAGTACTTC.

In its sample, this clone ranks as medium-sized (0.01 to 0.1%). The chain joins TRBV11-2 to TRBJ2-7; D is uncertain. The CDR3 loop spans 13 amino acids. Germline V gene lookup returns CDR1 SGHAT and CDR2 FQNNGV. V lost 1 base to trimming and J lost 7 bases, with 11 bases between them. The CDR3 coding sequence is TGTGCCAGCAGCTTAGGGGGATTACGAGAGCAGTACTTC. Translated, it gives CASSLGGLREQYF.

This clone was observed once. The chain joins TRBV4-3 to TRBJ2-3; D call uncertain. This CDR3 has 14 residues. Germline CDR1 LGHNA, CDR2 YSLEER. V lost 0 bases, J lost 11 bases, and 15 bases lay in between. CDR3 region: CASSQDVGQEVQYF. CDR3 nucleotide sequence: TGCGCCAGCAGCCAAGATGTTGGCCAAGAGGTGCAGTATTTT.

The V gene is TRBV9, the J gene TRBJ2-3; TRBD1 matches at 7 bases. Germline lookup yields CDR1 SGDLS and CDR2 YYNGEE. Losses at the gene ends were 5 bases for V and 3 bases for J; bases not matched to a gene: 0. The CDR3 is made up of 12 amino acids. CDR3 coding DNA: TGTGCCAGCAGGGGACAGACAGATACGCAGTATTTT. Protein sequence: CASRGQTDTQYF.

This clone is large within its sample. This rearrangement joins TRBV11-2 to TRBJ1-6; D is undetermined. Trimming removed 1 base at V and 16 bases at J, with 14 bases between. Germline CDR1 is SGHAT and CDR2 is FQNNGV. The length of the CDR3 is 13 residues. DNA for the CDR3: TGTGCCAGCAGCTTAGGATCTATGGGTGTGCTCCACTTT. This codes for CASSLGSMGVLHF.

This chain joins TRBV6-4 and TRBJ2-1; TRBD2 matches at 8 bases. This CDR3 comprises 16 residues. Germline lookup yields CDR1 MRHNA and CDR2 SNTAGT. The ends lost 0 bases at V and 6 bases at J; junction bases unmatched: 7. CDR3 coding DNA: TGTGCCAGCAGTGACTCAATTAGCGGGGAGACCAATGAGCAGTTCTTC. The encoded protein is CASSDSISGETNEQFF.

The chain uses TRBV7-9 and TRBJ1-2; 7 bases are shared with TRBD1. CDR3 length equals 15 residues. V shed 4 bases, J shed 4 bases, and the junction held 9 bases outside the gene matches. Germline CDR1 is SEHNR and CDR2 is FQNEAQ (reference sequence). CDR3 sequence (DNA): TGTGCCAGCAGCTACCCTGACAGGGAAGGCTATGGCTACACCTTC. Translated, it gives CASSYPDREGYGYTF.

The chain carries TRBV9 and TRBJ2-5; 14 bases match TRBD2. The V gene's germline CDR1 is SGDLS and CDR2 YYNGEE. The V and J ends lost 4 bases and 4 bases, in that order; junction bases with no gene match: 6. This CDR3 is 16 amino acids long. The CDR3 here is CASSPGLAGEVETQYF. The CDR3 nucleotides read TGTGCCAGCAGCCCGGGACTAGCGGGAGAGGTAGAGACCCAGTACTTC.